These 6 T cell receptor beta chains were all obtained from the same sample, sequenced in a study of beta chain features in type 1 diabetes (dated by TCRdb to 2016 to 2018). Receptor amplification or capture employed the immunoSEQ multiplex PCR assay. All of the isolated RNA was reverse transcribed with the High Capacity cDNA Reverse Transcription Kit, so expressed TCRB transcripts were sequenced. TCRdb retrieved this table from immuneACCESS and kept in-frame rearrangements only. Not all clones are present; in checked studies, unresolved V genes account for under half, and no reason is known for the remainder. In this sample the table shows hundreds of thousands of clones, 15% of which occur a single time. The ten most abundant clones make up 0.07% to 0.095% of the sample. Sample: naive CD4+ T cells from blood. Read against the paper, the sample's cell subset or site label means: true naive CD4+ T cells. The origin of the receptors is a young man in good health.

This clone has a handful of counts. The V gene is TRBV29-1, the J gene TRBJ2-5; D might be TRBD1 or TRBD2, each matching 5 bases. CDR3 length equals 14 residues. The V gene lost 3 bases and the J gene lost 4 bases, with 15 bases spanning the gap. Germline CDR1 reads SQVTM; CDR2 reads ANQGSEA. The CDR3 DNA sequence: TGCAGCGTTGACCGACAGAATGGAGGAGAGACCCAGTACTTC. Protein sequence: CSVDRQNGGETQYF.

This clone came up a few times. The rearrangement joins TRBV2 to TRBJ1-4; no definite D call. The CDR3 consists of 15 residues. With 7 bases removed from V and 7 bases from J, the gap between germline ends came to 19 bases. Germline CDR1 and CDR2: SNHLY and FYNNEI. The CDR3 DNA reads TGTGCCAGCACCCGAATGGGAGTTTCGAGTGAAAAACTGTTTTTT. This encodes CASTRMGVSSEKLFF.

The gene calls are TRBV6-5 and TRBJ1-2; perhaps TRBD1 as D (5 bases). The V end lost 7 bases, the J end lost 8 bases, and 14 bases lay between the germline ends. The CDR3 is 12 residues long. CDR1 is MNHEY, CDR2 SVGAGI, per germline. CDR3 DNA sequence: TGTGCCAGCACCTCACCCCAGGGAGGCTACACCTTC. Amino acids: CASTSPQGGYTF.

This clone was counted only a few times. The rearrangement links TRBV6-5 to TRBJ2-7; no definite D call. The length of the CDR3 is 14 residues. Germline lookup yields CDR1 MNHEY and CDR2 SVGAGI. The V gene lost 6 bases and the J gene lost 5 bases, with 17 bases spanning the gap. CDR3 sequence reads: CASRFQSLSDEQYF. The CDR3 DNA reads TGTGCCAGCAGATTCCAGAGCCTAAGCGACGAGCAGTACTTC.

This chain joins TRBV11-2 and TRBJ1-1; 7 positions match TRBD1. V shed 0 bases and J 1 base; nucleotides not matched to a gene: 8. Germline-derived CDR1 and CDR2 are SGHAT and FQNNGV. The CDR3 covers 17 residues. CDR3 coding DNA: TGTGCCAGCAGCTTAGATCGTTGGGACAGCGAGAACACTGAAGCTTTCTTT. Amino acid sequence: CASSLDRWDSENTEAFF.

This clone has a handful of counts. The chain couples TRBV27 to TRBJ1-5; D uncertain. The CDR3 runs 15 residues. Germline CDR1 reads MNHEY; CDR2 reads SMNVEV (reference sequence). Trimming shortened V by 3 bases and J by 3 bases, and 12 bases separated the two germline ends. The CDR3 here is CASSLTIGVNQPQHF. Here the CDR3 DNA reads TGTGCCAGCAGTTTGACAATAGGTGTCAATCAGCCCCAGCATTTT.